This TCR beta chain was captured in a study of T cell changes during pregnancy in multiple sclerosis. V lost 5 bases, J lost 1 base, and 3 bases lay in between. The CDR3 contains 11 residues. From germline, CDR1 is SNHLY and CDR2 FYNNEI. TCRdb keeps only in-frame clones here, not all; method: immunoSEQ multiplex PCR. The sample lists about 48,000 clones, around 90% occurring once. V is TRBV2 and J is TRBJ2-7; D unresolved. The specimen comprised CD4+ T cells from peripheral blood mononuclear cells, sampled in the third trimester of pregnancy. This receptor was taken from a female donor with multiple sclerosis, enrolled in a pregnancy study. CDR3 protein: CASSRSYEQYF. The CDR3 DNA reads TGTGCCAGCAGTCGGTCCTACGAGCAGTACTTC.